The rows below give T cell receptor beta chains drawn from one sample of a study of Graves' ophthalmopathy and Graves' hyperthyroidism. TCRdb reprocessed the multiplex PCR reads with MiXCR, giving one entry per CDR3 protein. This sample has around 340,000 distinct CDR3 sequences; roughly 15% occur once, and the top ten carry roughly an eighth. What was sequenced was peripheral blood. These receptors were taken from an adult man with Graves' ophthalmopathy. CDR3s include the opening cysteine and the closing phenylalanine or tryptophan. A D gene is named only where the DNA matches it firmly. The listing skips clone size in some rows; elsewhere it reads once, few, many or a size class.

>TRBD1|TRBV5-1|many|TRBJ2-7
TGCGCCAGCAGACTAGGACAGGGTTGGGACGAGCAGTACTTC
CASRLGQGWDEQYF
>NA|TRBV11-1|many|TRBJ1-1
TGTGCCAGCAGCTTCGACACTGGCATCACTGAAGCTTTCTTT
CASSFDTGITEAFF
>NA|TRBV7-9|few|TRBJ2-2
TGTGCCAGCCGTCTTGGGGCCACCGGGGAGCTGTTTTTT
CASRLGATGELFF
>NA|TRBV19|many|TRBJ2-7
TGTGCCAGTAGTACGATCGGCCTCACCAACGAGCAGTACTTC
CASSTIGLTNEQYF
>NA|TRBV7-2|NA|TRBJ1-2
TGTGCCAGCAGCTTAGCCCCCGCCGGTTCGGGCGGGGATGGCTACACCTTC
CASSLAPAGSGGDGYTF
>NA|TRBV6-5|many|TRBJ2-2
TGTGCCAGCAGTTACTCGATAACAGGGACCGGGGAGCTGTTTTTT
CASSYSITGTGELFF
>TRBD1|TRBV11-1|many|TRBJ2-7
TGTGCCAGCAGCTCCCGGGACAGCCTTAGACCCTACGAGCAGTACTTC
CASSSRDSLRPYEQYF
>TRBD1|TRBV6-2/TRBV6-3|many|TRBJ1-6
TGTGCCAGCAGTTACTCCCCCGGACAGGGCGGTTCTCGGGACTTT
CASSYSPGQGGSRDF
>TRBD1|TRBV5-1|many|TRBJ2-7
TGCGCCAGCAGCAGGGGGACAGGGGATTCCTACGAGCAGTACTTC
CASSRGTGDSYEQYF
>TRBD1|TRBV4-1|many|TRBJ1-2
TGCGCCAGCAGCACCCGGGACAGGGTGAGCTATGGCTACACCTTC
CASSTRDRVSYGYTF
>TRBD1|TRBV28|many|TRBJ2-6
TGTGCTGTGAGGGGGCCTTACTCTGGGGCCAACGTCCTGACTTTC
CAVRGPYSGANVLTF
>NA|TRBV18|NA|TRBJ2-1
TGTGCCAGCTCACTTGCTAGCGAAAACAATGAGCAGTTCTTC
CASSLASENNEQFF
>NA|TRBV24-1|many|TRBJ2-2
TGTGCCACCAGTCAACAGGGTGGGGAGCTGTTTTTT
CATSQQGGELFF